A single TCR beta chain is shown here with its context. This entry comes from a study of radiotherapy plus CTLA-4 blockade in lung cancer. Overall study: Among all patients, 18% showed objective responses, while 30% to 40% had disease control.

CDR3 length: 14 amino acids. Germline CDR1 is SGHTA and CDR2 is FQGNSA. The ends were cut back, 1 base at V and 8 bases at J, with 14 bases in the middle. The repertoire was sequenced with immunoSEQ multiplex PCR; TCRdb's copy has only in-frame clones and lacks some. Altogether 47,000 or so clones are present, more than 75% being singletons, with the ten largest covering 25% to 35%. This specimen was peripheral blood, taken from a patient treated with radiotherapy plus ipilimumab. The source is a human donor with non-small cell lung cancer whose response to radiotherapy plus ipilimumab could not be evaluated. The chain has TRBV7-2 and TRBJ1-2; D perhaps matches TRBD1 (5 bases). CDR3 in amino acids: CASSLDRQGGGYTF. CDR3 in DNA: TGTGCCAGCAGCTTAGATCGGCAGGGCGGAGGCTACACCTTC.